This T cell receptor beta chain was retrieved from a study of blood T cell repertoires in COVID-19. Study in general: Sites across the United States, Italy and Spain contributed samples from acute and convalescent COVID-19. In each case, the material was cDNA or gDNA derived from T cells, B-cell-depleted T cells, or PBMCs.

In the source study's methods: Nucleated cell counts were estimated from reference gene primer amplification. Clones were read by immunoSEQ multiplex PCR, and TCRdb kept only the in-frame ones, dropping some. V and J calls and clone size are copied from that table; D and trimming were computed from the DNA. The table lists approximately 150,000 clones, approximately 90% of them singletons. Germline CDR1 and CDR2: KGHSH and LQKENI. This CDR3 region has 16 residues. The ends lost 2 bases at V and 4 bases at J; junction bases unmatched: 8. Sequenced material: peripheral blood. The receptor comes from a man in his fifties with active or convalescent COVID-19. This chain uses TRBV18 with TRBJ2-3; 8 nucleotides align to TRBD2. The CDR3 bases are TGTGCCAGCTCACCAAGATCGGGAGGGCCAGCAGATACGCAGTATTTT. Amino acids: CASSPRSGGPADTQYF.